The clone carrying this T cell receptor (beta chain) was detected ten times or more. The antigen is undetermined. These data originate in a study of T-cell reconstitution after alpha-beta-depleted transplantation in children. Study-wide results and caveats: Where alpha-beta T cells came from about two months after transplant was reportedly several hundred expanded graft clones. Several patients had high TCRbeta diversity at day 60; it came from surviving recipient T cells and thymic progenitors. From newly produced T cells came most of the T-cell counts and diversity one year after transplant.

Unique molecular identifiers were built into the TCRbeta library. TCRdb analysed the PCR reads with MiXCR anew, one entry per CDR3 protein. The sample carries 150,000 to 250,000 distinct CDR3 sequences, roughly 6.5% recorded once. The receptor was derived from a girl under three years old with combined immunodeficiency, due to receive a stem cell transplant. Sequences were derived from PBMCs, sampled before TCRalphabeta/CD19-depleted stem cell transplant.

The CDR3 here is CASSQVRADTQYF. CDR3 coding DNA: TGCGCCAGCAGCCAAGTTCGGGCAGATACGCAGTATTTT. The chain couples TRBV4-3 to TRBJ2-3, with D unresolved. CDR1 and CDR2 (germline): LGHNA, YSLEER. The CDR3 extends over 13 amino acids. The V end was cut by 1 base, the J end by 4 bases, with 6 bases between.